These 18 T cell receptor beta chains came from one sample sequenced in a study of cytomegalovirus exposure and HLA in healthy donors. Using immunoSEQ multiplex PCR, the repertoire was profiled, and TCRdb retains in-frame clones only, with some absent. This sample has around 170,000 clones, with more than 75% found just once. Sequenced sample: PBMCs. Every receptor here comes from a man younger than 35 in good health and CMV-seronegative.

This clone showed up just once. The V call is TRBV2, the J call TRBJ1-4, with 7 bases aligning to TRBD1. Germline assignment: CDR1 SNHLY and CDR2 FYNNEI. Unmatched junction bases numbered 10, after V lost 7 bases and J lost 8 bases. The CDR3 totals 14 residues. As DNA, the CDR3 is TGTGCCAGCACCCGCCGGGACAGCTACGAAAAACTGTTTTTT. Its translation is CASTRRDSYEKLFF. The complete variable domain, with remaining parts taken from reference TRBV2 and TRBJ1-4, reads EPEVTQTPSHQVTQMGQEVILRCVPISNHLYFYWYRQILGQKVEFLVSFYNNEISEKSEIFDDQFSVERPDGSNFTLKIRSTKLEDSAMYFCASTRRDSYEKLFFGSGTQLSVL.

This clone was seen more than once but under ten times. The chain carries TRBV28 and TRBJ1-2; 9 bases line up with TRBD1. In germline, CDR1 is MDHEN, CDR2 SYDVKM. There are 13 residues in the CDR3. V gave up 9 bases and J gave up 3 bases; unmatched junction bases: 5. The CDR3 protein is CASGTGPHYGYTF. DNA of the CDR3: TGTGCCAGTGGGACAGGGCCCCACTATGGCTACACCTTC.

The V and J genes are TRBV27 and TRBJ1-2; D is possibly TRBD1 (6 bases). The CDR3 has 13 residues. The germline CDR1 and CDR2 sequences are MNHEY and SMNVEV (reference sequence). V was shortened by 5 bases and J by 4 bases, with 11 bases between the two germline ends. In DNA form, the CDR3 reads TGTGCCAGCAGTGCGAGGACAGTCTATGGCTACACCTTC. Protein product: CASSARTVYGYTF.

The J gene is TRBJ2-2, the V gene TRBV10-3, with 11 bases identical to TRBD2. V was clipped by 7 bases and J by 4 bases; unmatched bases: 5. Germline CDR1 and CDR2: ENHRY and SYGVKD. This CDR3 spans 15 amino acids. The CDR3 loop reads CAITAGTSGTGELFF. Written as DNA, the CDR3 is TGTGCCATCACCGCAGGGACTAGCGGCACCGGGGAGCTGTTTTTT.

CDR3 loop: CASSLLGTDTQYF. In nucleotides, the CDR3 is TGTGCCAGCAGCTTACTCGGCACAGATACGCAGTATTTT. This sequence joins TRBV11-3 and TRBJ2-3; no clear D gene. This CDR3 is 13 amino acids long. V was pared by 2 bases and J by 1 base, with 4 bases between. Per germline, CDR1 SGHNT and CDR2 YENEEA.

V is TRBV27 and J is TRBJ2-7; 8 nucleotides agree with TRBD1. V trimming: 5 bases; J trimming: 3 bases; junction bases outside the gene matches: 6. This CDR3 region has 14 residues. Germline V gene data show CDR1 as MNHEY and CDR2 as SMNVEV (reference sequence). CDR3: CASSPRTGGYEQYF. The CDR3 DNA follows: TGTGCCAGCAGTCCGCGAACAGGGGGCTACGAGCAGTACTTC.

Written as DNA, the CDR3 is TGTGCCAGCGACAGGGGGACAGATACGCAGTATTTT. This sequence encodes CASDRGTDTQYF. The V gene is TRBV6-1, the J gene TRBJ2-3; TRBD1 aligns across 9 bases. Germline values: CDR1 MNHNS, CDR2 SASEGT. The V segment lost 8 bases and the J segment 3 bases; nucleotides outside the gene matches: 0. The CDR3 is 12 residues long.

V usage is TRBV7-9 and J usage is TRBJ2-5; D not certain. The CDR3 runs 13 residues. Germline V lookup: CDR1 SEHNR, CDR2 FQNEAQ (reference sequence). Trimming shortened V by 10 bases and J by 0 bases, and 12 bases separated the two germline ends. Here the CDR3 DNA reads TGTGCCATAGAGTCAGGTTACCAAGAGACCCAGTACTTC. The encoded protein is CAIESGYQETQYF. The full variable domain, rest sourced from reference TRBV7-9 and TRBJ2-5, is DTGVSQNPRHKITKRGQNVTFRCDPISEHNRLYWYRQTLGQGPEFLTYFQNEAQLEKSRLLSDRFSAERPKGSFSTLEIQRTEQGDSAMYLCAIESGYQETQYFGPGTRLLVL.

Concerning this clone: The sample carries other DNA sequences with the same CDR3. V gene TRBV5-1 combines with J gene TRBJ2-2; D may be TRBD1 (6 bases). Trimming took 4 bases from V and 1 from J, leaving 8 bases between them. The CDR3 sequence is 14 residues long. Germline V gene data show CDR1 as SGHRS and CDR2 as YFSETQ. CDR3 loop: CASSPGQNTGELFF. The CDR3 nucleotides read TGCGCCAGCAGCCCGGGACAGAACACCGGGGAGCTGTTTTTT.

This chain's CDR3 is CASRSRGNTEAFF. The DNA of the CDR3 is TGTGCCAGCAGGAGCAGGGGGAACACTGAAGCTTTCTTT. The gene calls are TRBV6-1 and TRBJ1-1, with a possible D match to TRBD1 (6 bases). From germline, CDR1 is MNHNS and CDR2 SASEGT. Trimming cost V 6 bases and J 1 base, with 9 bases left between them. CDR3 size: 13 residues.

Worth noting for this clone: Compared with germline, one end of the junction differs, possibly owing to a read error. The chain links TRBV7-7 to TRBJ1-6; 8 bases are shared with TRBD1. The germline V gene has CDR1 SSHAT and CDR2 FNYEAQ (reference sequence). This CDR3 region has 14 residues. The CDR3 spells CASSQTGVGSPLHF. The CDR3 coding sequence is TGTGCTAGCAGCCAGACAGGGGTAGGCTCACCCCTCCACTTT.

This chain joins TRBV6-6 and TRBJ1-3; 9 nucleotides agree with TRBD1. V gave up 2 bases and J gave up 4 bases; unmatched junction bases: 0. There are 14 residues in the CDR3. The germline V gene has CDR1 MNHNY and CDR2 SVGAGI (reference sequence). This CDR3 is CASSYGQGGNTIYF. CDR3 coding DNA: TGTGCCAGCAGTTACGGACAGGGGGGAAACACCATATATTTT.

CDR3 amino acids: CASSPSSSQIEQYF. In nucleotides, the CDR3 is TGTGCCAGCAGCCCTTCCAGTTCCCAAATCGAGCAGTACTTC. V gene TRBV14 combines with J gene TRBJ2-7; D ambiguous. The germline V and J ends were trimmed by 4 bases and 6 bases, with 16 bases remaining between them. This CDR3 spans 14 amino acids. The germline gives CDR1 SGHDN, CDR2 FVKESK.

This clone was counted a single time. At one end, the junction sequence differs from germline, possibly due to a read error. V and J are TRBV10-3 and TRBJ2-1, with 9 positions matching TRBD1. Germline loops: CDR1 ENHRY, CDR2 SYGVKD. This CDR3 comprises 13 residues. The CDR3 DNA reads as TGTGCCATCAGTGAGCTGACAGGGGGGATGAGGATCTTC. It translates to CAISELTGGMRIF.

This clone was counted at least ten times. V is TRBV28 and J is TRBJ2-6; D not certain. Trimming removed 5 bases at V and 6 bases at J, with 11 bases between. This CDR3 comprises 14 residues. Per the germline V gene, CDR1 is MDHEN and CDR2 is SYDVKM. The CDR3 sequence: CASSPPTEANVLTF. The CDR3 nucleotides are TGTGCCAGCAGTCCCCCGACTGAGGCCAACGTCCTGACTTTC.

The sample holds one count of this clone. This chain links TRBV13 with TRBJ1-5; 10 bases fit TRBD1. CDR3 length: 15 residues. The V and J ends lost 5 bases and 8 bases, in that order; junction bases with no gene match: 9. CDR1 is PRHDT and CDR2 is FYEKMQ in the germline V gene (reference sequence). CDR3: CASSLSGTGDKPQHF. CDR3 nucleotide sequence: TGTGCCAGCAGCCTCAGCGGGACAGGGGATAAGCCCCAGCATTTT.

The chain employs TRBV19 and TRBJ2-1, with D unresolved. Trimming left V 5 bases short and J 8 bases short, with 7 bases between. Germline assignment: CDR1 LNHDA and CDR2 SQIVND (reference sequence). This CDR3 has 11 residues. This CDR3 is CASSDWDEQFF. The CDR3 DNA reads TGTGCCAGTAGTGACTGGGATGAGCAGTTCTTC.

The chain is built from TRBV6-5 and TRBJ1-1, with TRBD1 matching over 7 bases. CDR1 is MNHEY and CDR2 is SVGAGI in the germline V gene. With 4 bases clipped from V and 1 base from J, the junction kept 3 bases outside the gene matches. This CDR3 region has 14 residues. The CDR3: CASSSGGRNTEAFF. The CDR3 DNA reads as TGTGCCAGCAGTTCAGGGGGTAGGAACACTGAAGCTTTCTTT.